These T cell receptor beta chains were read from a single sample in a study of shared clonotypes between healthy human individuals. Method: immunoSEQ multiplex PCR; TCRdb's copy keeps in-frame clones and lacks some. This sample has about 590,000 clones, with roughly 96% found just once. Sequenced sample: naive CD8+ T cells sorted from blood. These TCRs come from a woman aged 30 to 39 in good health. CDR3s include the opening cysteine and the closing phenylalanine or tryptophan. Each record gives: J gene, CDR3 length, V gene, D gene, clone size, CDR3 protein, CDR3 DNA. A D gene is named only where the DNA matches it firmly. Where a row states a size, it is once, few, many or the class of an expanded clone; other rows omit it.

J: TRBJ2-7; length: 13; V: TRBV25-1; D: .; size: .; CDR3: CATSGVLAYEQYF; DNA: TGTGCCACCTCAGGGGTCTTAGCCTACGAGCAGTACTTC
J: TRBJ2-7; length: 12; V: TRBV6-5; D: .; size: .; CDR3: CASSSGVYEQYF; DNA: TGTGCCAGCAGCTCGGGGGTTTACGAGCAGTACTTC
J: TRBJ1-5; length: 14; V: TRBV4-2; D: .; size: .; CDR3: CASSQETGTQPQHF; DNA: TGTGCCAGCAGCCAAGAAACAGGGACTCAGCCCCAGCATTTT
J: TRBJ1-5; length: 14; V: TRBV7-9; D: .; size: .; CDR3: CASSPEDGNQPQHF; DNA: TGTGCCAGCAGCCCTGAGGATGGCAATCAGCCCCAGCATTTT
J: TRBJ2-3; length: 16; V: TRBV28; D: TRBD2; size: .; CDR3: CASSRLAGVGLDTQYF; DNA: TGTGCCAGCAGTCGTCTCGCGGGAGTCGGTTTGGATACGCAGTATTTT
J: TRBJ2-2; length: 15; V: TRBV7-9; D: TRBD1; size: once; CDR3: CASRQQGTDTGELFF; DNA: TGTGCCAGCAGGCAACAGGGGACCGACACCGGGGAGCTGTTTTTT
J: TRBJ2-1; length: 14; V: TRBV27; D: TRBD1; size: .; CDR3: CASRQGLSYNEQFF; DNA: TGTGCCAGCAGACAGGGGCTCTCCTACAATGAGCAGTTCTTC
J: TRBJ2-7; length: 13; V: TRBV11-2; D: .; size: .; CDR3: CASSLWGNYEQYF; DNA: TGTGCCAGCAGCCTATGGGGGAACTACGAGCAGTACTTC
J: TRBJ2-7; length: 14; V: TRBV5-1; D: .; size: .; CDR3: CASSPPDRSYEQYF; DNA: TGCGCCAGCAGCCCCCCGGACAGATCCTACGAGCAGTACTTC
J: TRBJ1-4; length: 15; V: TRBV5-1; D: .; size: .; CDR3: CASSWGRDTNEKLFF; DNA: TGCGCCAGCAGCTGGGGCAGGGATACTAATGAAAAACTGTTTTTT
J: TRBJ2-1; length: 18; V: TRBV19; D: .; size: .; CDR3: CASSDILRAQGADNEQFF; DNA: TGTGCCAGTAGTGATATACTCCGGGCACAAGGGGCTGACAATGAGCAGTTCTTC
J: TRBJ2-4; length: 13; V: TRBV5-4; D: .; size: few; CDR3: CASSRPDENIQYF; DNA: TGTGCCAGCAGCAGACCTGACGAAAACATTCAGTACTTC